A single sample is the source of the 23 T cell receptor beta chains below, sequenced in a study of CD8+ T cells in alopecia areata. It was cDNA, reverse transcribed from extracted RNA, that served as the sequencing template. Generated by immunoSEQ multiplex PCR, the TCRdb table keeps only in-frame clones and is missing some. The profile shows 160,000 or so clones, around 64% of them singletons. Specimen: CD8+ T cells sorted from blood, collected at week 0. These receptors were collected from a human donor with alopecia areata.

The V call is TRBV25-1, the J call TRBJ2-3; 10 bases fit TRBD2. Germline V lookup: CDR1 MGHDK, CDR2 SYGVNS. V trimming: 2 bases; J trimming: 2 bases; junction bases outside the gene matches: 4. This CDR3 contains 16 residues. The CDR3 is CASSELTSGDTDTQYF. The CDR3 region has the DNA TGTGCCAGCAGTGAACTAACTAGCGGGGACACAGATACGCAGTATTTT.

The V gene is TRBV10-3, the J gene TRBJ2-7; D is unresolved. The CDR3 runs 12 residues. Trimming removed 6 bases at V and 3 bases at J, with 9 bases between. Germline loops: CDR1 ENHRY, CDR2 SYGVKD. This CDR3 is CAISPDIYEQYF. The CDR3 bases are TGTGCCATCAGCCCAGATATCTACGAGCAGTACTTC.

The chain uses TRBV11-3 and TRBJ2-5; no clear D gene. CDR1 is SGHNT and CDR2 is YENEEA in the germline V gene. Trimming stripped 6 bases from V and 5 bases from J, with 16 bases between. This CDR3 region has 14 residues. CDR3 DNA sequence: TGTGCCAGCAGGACCGACCAGGAGAGCGAGACCCAGTACTTC. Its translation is CASRTDQESETQYF. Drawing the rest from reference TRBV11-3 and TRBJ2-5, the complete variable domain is EAGVVQSPRYKIIEKKQPVAFWCNPISGHNTLYWYLQNLGQGPELLIRYENEEAVDDSQLPKDRFSAERLKGVDSTLKIQPAELGDSAVYLCASRTDQESETQYFGPGTRLLVL.

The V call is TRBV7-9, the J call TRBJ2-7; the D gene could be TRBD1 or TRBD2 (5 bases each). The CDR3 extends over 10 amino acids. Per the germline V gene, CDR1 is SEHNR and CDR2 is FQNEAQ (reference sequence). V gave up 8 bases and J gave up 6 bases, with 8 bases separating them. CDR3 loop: CASGDGEQYF. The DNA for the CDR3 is TGTGCCAGCGGGGACGGCGAGCAGTACTTC.

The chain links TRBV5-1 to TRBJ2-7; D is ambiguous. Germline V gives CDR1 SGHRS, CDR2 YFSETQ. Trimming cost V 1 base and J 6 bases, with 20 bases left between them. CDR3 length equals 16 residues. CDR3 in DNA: TGCGCCAGCAGCTTGCCTACGGAACGCCTATCTTCCGAGCAGTACTTC. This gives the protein CASSLPTERLSSEQYF.

The CDR3 nucleotides read TGCGCCAGCAGCTTGGTGGGGACAGAACACTATGGCTACACCTTC. Its translation is CASSLVGTEHYGYTF. This rearrangement joins TRBV5-1 to TRBJ1-2, with 7 positions matching TRBD1. The CDR3 runs 15 residues. The trim removed 0 bases at V and 3 bases at J, leaving 5 bases unmatched. Germline V gene lookup returns CDR1 SGHRS and CDR2 YFSETQ.

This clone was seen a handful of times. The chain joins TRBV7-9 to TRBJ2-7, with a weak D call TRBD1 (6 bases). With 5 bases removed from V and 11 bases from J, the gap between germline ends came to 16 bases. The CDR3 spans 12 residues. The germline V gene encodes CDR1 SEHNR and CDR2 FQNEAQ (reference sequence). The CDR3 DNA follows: TGTGCCAGCAGCGTAGAGACAGGTACGGAGTACTTC. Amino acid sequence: CASSVETGTEYF.

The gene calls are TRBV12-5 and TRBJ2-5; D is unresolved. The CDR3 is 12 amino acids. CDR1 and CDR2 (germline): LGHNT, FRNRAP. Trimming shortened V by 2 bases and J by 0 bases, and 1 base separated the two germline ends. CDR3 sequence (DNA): TGTGCTAGTGGTTTGAACCAAGAGACCCAGTACTTC. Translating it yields CASGLNQETQYF.

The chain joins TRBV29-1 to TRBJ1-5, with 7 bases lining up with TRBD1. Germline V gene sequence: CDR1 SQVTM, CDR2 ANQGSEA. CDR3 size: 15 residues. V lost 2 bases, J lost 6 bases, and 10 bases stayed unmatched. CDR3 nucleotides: TGCAGCGTTGAATTCGGAGACAGGGAGGGTCAGCCCCAGCATTTT. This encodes CSVEFGDREGQPQHF.

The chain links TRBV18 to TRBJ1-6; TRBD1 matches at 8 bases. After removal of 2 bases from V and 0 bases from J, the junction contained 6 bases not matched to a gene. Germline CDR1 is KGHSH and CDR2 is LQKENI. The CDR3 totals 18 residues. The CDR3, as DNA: TGTGCCAGCTCACCAGGGGGACAGGAGAGCTCCTATAATTCACCCCTCCACTTT. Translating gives CASSPGGQESSYNSPLHF.

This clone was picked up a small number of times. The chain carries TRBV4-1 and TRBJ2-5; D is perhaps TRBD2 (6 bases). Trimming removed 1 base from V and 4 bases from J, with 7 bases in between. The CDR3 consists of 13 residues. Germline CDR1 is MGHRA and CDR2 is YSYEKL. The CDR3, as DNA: TGCGCCAGCAGCCAAGTCGGGGGAGAGACCCAGTACTTC. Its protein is CASSQVGGETQYF.

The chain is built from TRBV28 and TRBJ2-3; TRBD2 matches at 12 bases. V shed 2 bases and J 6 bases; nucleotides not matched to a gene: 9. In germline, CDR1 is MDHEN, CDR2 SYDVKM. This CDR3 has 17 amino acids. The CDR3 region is CASSLPSSGGAGDTQYF. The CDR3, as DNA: TGTGCCAGCAGTTTACCCTCTAGCGGGGGGGCCGGGGATACGCAGTATTTT.

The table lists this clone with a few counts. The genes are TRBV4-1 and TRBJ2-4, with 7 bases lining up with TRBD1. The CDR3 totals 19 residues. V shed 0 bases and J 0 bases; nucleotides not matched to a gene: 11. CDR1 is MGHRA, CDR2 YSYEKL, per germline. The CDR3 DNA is TGCGCCAGCAGCCAAGATTCTGTTCACAGGGGAAAAGCCAAAAACATTCAGTACTTC. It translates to CASSQDSVHRGKAKNIQYF.

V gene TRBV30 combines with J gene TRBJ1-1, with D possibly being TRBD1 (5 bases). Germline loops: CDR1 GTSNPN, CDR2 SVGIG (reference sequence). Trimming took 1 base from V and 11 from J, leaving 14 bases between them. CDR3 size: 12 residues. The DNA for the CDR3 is TGTGCCTGGAGTGACGACAGCACGCTCGCTTTCTTT. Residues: CAWSDDSTLAFF.

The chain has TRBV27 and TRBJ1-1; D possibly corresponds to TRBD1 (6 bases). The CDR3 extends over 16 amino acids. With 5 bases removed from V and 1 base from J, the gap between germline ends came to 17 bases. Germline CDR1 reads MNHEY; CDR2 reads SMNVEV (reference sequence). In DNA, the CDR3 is TGTGCCAGCAGTCGCAACGGGGGGGGCGCGAACACTGAAGCTTTCTTT. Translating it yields CASSRNGGGANTEAFF.

CDR3 region: CSVPAFEGYTF. CDR3 nucleotide sequence: TGCAGCGTTCCAGCCTTTGAGGGCTACACCTTC. The chain links TRBV29-1 to TRBJ1-2; no clear D gene. This CDR3 is built from 11 residues. Looked up from germline, CDR1 is SQVTM and CDR2 is ANQGSEA. The germline V and J ends were trimmed by 5 bases and 8 bases, with 12 bases remaining between them.

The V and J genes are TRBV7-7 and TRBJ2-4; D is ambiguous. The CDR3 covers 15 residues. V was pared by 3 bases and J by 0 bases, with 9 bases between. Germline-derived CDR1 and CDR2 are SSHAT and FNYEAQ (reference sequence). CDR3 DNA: TGTGCCAGCAGCTTTGATGTCCTAGCCAAAAACATTCAGTACTTC. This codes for CASSFDVLAKNIQYF.

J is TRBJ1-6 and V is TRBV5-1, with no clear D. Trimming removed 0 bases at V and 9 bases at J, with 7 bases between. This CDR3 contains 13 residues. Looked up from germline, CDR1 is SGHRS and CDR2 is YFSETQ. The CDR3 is CASSLVEGSPLHF. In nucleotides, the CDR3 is TGCGCCAGCAGCTTGGTTGAGGGTTCACCCCTCCACTTT.

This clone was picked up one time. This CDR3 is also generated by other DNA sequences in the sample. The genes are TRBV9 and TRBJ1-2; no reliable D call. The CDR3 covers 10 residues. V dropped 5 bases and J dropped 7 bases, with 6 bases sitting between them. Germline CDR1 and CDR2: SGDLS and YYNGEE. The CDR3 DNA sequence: TGTGCCAGCAGTGAGGGTGGCTACACCTTC. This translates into CASSEGGYTF.

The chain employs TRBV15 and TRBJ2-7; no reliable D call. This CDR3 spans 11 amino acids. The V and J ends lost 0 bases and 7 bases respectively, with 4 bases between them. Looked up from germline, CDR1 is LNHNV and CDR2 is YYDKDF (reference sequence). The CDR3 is CATSREREQYF. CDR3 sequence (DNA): TGTGCCACCAGCAGAGAACGAGAGCAGTACTTC.

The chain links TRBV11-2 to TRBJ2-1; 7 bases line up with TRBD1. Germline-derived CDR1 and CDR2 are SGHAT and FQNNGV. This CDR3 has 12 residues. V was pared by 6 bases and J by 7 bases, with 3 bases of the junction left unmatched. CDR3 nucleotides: TGTGCCAGCAGGGGGACAGCTAATGAGCAGTTCTTC. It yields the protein CASRGTANEQFF. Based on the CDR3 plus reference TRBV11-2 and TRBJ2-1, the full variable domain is EAGVAQSPRYKIIEKRQSVAFWCNPISGHATLYWYQQILGQGPKLLIQFQNNGVVDDSQLPKDRFSAERLKGVDSTLKIQPAKLEDSAVYLCASRGTANEQFFGPGTRLTVL.

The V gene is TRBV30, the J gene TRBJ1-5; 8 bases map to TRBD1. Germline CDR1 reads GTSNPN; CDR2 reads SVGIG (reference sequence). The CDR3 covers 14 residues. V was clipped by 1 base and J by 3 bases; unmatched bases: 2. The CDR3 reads CAWSDRGINQPQHF. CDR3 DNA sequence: TGTGCCTGGAGTGACAGGGGGATCAATCAGCCCCAGCATTTT.

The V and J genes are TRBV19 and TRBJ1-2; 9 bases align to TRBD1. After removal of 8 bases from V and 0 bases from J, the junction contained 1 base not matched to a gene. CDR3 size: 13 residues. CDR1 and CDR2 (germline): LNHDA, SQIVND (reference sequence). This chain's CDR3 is CASRDRANYGYTF. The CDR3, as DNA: TGTGCCAGTCGGGACAGGGCTAACTATGGCTACACCTTC.